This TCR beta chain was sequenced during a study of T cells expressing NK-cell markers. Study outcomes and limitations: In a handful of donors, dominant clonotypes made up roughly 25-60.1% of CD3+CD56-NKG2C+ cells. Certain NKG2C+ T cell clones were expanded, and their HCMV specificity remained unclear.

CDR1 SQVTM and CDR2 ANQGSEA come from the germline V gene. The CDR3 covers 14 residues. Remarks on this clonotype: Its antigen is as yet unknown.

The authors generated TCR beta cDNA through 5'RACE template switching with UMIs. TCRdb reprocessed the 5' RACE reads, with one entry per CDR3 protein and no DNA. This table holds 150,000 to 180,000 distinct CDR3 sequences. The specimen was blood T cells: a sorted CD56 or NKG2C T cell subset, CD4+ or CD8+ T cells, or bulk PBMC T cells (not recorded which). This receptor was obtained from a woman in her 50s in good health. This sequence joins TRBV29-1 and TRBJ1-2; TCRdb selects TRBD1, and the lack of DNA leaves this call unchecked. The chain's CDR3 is CSVEEGVLGYGYTF.